Detailed here is one TCR beta chain. As yet, its antigen is unknown. This entry belongs to a study of T cell repertoires in aging, cancer and after chemotherapy. Across the study: Paired samples before and after chemotherapy came from chronic lymphocytic leukemia patients on fludarabine- or bendamustine-based regimens.

TCR beta rearrangements were amplified from peripheral blood genomic DNA. Whole-study results and caveats: Across the chemotherapy interval, each cancer cohort showed higher median generation probability, suggesting thymic rebound.

Multiplex touch-down PCR with TRB-A/B primers amplified rearranged V-D-J TRB sequences. From the multiplex PCR reads, TCRdb called clonotypes with MiXCR, one entry per CDR3 protein. The profile shows about 6,400 distinct CDR3 sequences, roughly 23% of them singletons. The specimen was blood. The origin of this receptor is a human donor with a blood cancer.

Here the CDR3 DNA reads TGTGCCAGCGGAAGACAGGGTGAGGGCTACACCTTC. This codes for CASGRQGEGYTF. The V gene is TRBV7-9, the J gene TRBJ1-2; 7 bases agree with TRBD1. Germline V gene lookup returns CDR1 SEHNR and CDR2 FQNEAQ (reference sequence). The CDR3 is 12 residues long. V gave up 8 bases and J gave up 8 bases; unmatched junction bases: 8.